The 7 T cell receptor beta chains below all came from one sample that was sequenced in a study of shared clonotypes between healthy human individuals. The method was immunoSEQ multiplex PCR; TCRdb's version includes in-frame clones alone and lacks a portion of them. Here the sample spans some 700,000 clones, about 90% being singletons. What was sequenced was memory CD8+ T cells from PBMCs. Indicated subset: CD45RO+ cells pooled with CCR7-negative TemRA cells. The origin of the receptors is a young man in good health. Some clones in this sample may be carry-over from other donors' samples.

The gene calls are TRBV4-3 and TRBJ2-5, with D uncertain. The CDR3 totals 14 residues. Looked up from germline, CDR1 is LGHNA and CDR2 is YSLEER. Deletions cut 4 bases from V and 2 bases from J, with 11 bases between. This CDR3 reads CASSPDPQQETQYF. CDR3 coding DNA: TGCGCCAGCAGCCCGGACCCCCAACAAGAGACCCAGTACTTC.

The gene calls are TRBV7-9 and TRBJ2-1, with TRBD2 matching over 13 bases. CDR1 is SEHNR and CDR2 is FQNEAQ in the germline V gene (reference sequence). This CDR3 contains 17 residues. V shed 4 bases, J shed 8 bases, and the junction held 11 bases outside the gene matches. In DNA form, the CDR3 reads TGTGCCAGCAGCTCTCCCCAGACTAGCGGGGGGTGGGATGAGCAGTTCTTC. Amino acid sequence: CASSSPQTSGGWDEQFF.

The genes are TRBV9 and TRBJ1-5, with 10 bases fitting TRBD1. The CDR3 runs 15 residues. Germline V gene data show CDR1 as SGDLS and CDR2 as YYNGEE. V shed 3 bases, J shed 7 bases, and the junction held 7 bases outside the gene matches. CDR3 loop: CASSAAGTGVQPQHF. DNA for the CDR3: TGTGCCAGCAGCGCCGCCGGGACAGGGGTCCAGCCCCAGCATTTT.

The chain combines TRBV5-1 with TRBJ2-6, with D uncertain. CDR3 length equals 15 residues. Germline values: CDR1 SGHRS, CDR2 YFSETQ. V lost 4 bases and J 4 bases, leaving 12 bases between the germline ends. This CDR3 reads CASSHFHPGANVLTF. CDR3 nucleotide sequence: TGCGCCAGCAGCCATTTTCATCCCGGGGCCAACGTCCTGACTTTC.

V usage is TRBV27 and J usage is TRBJ2-4; 8 bases are a match to TRBD1. This CDR3 is 14 amino acids long. V was pared by 6 bases and J by 0 bases, with 1 base of the junction left unmatched. Germline V CDR1 and CDR2: MNHEY, SMNVEV (reference sequence). CDR3 loop: CASRTGVAKNIQYF. The CDR3 region has the DNA TGTGCCAGCAGGACAGGGGTAGCCAAAAACATTCAGTACTTC.

The chain combines TRBV4-2 with TRBJ2-7; 8 bases match TRBD2. J lost 7 bases, V lost 4 bases, and 6 bases had no gene match. CDR1 LGHNA and CDR2 YNFKEQ come from the germline V gene. This CDR3 spans 13 amino acids. The CDR3 nucleotides read TGTGCCAGCAGCCTACGGGCGGGAGGTGAGCAGTACTTC. Protein product: CASSLRAGGEQYF.

The chain couples TRBV4-2 to TRBJ2-2, with 16 positions matching TRBD2. Germline assignment: CDR1 LGHNA and CDR2 YNFKEQ. The junction had 8 bases not matched to a gene; V was cut back by 0 bases and J by 7 bases. The CDR3 has 19 amino acids. The CDR3 nucleotides read TGTGCCAGCAGCCAAGATGAACCGGGACTAGCGGGAGGGGACGGGGAGCTGTTTTTT. Amino acids: CASSQDEPGLAGGDGELFF.